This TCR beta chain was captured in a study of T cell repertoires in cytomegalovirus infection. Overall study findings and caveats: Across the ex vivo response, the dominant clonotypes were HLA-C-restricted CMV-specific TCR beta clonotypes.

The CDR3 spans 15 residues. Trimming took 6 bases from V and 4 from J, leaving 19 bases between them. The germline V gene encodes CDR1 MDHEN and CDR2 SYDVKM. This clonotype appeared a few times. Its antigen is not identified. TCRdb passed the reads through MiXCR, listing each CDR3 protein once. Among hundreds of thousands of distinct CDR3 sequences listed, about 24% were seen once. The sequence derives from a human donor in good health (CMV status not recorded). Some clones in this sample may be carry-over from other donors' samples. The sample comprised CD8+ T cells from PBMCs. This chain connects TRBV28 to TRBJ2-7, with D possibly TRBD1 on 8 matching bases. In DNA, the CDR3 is TGTGCCAGCAGCACCGGGGGGACAGGTTATTACGAGCAGTACGTC. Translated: CASSTGGTGYYEQYV.